Listed below are T cell receptor beta chains from one sample, sequenced in a study of blood T cells in healthy people across ages. TCRdb analysed the 5' RACE reads with MiXCR anew, one entry per CDR3 protein. The table has fewer than 2 million distinct CDR3 sequences, more than 35% seen once; the top ten hold roughly 23%. The sequencing input was blood. These receptor sequences come from a human donor in good health. Each CDR3 is given with its conserved first and last residue. D genes are given only for firm matches. Clone size appears in some rows only: once, few, many, or a class for an expanded clone.

>TRBJ2-1|TRBD1|TRBV7-9|many|16
CASSPPGQGRNNEQFF
TGTGCCAGCAGCCCACCAGGACAGGGGAGGAACAATGAGCAGTTCTTC
>TRBJ2-7|-|TRBV5-6|-|13
CASTFITGSEQYF
TGTGCCAGCACCTTCATAACAGGGTCCGAGCAGTACTTC
>TRBJ1-3|-|TRBV29-1|-|12
CSVENSGNTIYF
TGCAGCGTTGAAAACTCTGGAAACACCATATATTTT
>TRBJ2-1|TRBD1|TRBV5-1|-|14
CASRPGTGYHEQFF
TGCGCCAGCAGGCCCGGGACAGGGTACCATGAGCAGTTCTTC
>TRBJ1-2|-|TRBV10-3|-|13
CAITVADSYGYTF
TGTGCCATCACCGTGGCCGATAGCTATGGCTACACCTTC
>TRBJ1-2|-|TRBV4-3|-|15
CASSQRSSPNYGYTF
TGCGCCAGCAGCCAAAGGTCGTCCCCTAACTATGGCTACACCTTC
>TRBJ1-1|-|TRBV20-1|-|14
CSARKRTMNTEAFF
TGCAGTGCTAGAAAGCGGACCATGAACACTGAAGCTTTCTTT
>TRBJ2-4|-|TRBV7-2|-|16
CASSLALWAAKNIQYF
TGTGCCAGCAGCTTAGCGCTGTGGGCAGCCAAAAACATTCAGTACTTC
>TRBJ1-2|-|TRBV4-2|few|14
CASSQEIGAGGYTF
TGTGCCAGCAGCCAAGAGATAGGGGCCGGGGGCTACACCTTC
>TRBJ2-7|-|TRBV6-4|few|17
CASSDTVGTLPTYEQYF
TGTGCCAGCAGTGATACTGTAGGGACACTCCCGACCTACGAGCAGTACTTC
>TRBJ1-1|-|TRBV12-3/TRBV12-4|few|13
CASSVQQGGGAFF
TGTGCCAGCAGTGTCCAACAAGGGGGGGGGGCTTTCTTT
>TRBJ2-5|-|TRBV9|-|14
CASSQGPPGETQYF
TGTGCCAGCAGCCAGGGACCCCCGGGGGAGACCCAGTACTTC
>TRBJ2-7|-|TRBV6-6|few|12
CASSGDLYEQYF
TGTGCCAGCAGTGGCGACTTGTACGAGCAGTACTTC
>TRBJ2-1|-|TRBV7-2|few|16
CASSSVGSVSSNEQFF
TGTGCCAGCAGCTCTGTCGGATCCGTATCAAGCAATGAGCAGTTCTTC
>TRBJ1-2|-|TRBV15|-|15
CATSRDRPTDGGYTF
TGTGCCACCAGCAGAGATCGGCCGACAGACGGTGGCTACACCTTC
>TRBJ1-2|TRBD1|TRBV5-4|few|15
CASSLLDRSTGGYTF
TGTGCCAGCAGCTTGTTGGACAGGTCCACCGGGGGCTACACCTTC
>TRBJ1-4|TRBD1|TRBV28|-|14
CASSSGQGREKLFF
TGTGCCAGCAGTTCTGGACAGGGAAGGGAAAAACTGTTTTTT
>TRBJ1-1|-|TRBV5-1|-|15
CASSLGGSGDTEAFF
TGCGCCAGCAGCTTGGGGGGCAGCGGAGACACTGAAGCTTTCTTT
>TRBJ2-5|-|TRBV15|few|14
CATSRGPEEETQYF
TGTGCCACCAGCAGAGGACCAGAGGAAGAGACCCAGTACTTC
>TRBJ2-5|TRBD1|TRBV7-8|-|15
CASSFNTGGAETQYF
TGTGCCAGCAGCTTCAATACAGGGGGCGCAGAGACCCAGTACTTC
>TRBJ2-7|TRBD1|TRBV20-1|-|16
CSARDLEGALSYEQYF
TGCAGTGCTAGAGATCTCGAGGGGGCCCTTTCCTACGAGCAGTACTTC
>TRBJ1-1|-|TRBV9|-|14
CASSVGPQNREAFF
TGTGCCAGCAGCGTAGGGCCCCAGAATCGAGAAGCTTTCTTT